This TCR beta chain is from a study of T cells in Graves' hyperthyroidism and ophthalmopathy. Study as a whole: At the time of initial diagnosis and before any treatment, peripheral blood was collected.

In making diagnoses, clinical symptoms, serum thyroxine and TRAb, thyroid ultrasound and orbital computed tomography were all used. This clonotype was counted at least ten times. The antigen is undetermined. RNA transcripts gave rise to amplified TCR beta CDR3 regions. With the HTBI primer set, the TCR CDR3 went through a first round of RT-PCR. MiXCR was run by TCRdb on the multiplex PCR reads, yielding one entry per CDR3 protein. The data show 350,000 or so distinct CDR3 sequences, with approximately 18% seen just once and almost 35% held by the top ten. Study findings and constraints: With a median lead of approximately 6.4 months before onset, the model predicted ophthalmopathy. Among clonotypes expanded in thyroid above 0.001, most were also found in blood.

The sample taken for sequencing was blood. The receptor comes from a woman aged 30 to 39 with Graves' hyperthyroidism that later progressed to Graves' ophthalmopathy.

The CDR3 here is CASSLAGLAGVDEQYF. The CDR3 nucleotides read TGCGCCAGCAGCTTGGCCGGACTAGCGGGGGTTGACGAGCAGTACTTC. V gene TRBV5-1 combines with J gene TRBJ2-7; 13 nucleotides align to TRBD2. This CDR3 is built from 16 residues. CDR1 and CDR2 (germline): SGHRS, YFSETQ. Unmatched junction bases numbered 5, after V lost 0 bases and J lost 5 bases.